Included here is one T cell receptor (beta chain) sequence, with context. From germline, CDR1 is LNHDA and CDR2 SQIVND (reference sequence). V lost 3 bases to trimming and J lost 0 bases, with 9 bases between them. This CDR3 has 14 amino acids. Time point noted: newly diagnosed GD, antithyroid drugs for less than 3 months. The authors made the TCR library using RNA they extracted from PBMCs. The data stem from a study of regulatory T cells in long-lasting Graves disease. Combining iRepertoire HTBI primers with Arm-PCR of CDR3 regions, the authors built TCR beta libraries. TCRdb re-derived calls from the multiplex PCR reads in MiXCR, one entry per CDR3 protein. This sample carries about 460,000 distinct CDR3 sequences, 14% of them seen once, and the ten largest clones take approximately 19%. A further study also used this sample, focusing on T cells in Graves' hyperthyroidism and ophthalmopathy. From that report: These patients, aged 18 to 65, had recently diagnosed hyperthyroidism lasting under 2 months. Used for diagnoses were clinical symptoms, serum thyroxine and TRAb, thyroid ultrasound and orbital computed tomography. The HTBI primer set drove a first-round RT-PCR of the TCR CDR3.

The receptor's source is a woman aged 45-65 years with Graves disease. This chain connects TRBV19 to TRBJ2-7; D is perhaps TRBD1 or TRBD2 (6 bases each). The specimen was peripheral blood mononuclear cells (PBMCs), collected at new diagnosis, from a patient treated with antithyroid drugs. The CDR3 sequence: CASSIGGSSYEQYF. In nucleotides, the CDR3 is TGTGCCAGTAGTATCGGGGGCAGCTCCTACGAGCAGTACTTC.